These T cell receptor beta chains were read from a single sample in a study of naive and memory T cell subsets. TCRdb called the UMI-ligation and nested PCR reads again in MiXCR, with one record for every CDR3 protein. The data show tens of thousands of distinct CDR3 sequences, 10% to 12% seen once. Material: naive CD4+ T cells from blood. These receptors were taken from a human donor in good health. Both conserved end residues are part of each CDR3. A D gene is named only where the DNA matches it firmly. The listing skips clone size in some rows; elsewhere it reads once, few, many or a size class.

clone_size | j_call | v_call | cdr3_length | d_call | cdr3_aa | cdr3_nt
few | TRBJ2-2 | TRBV28 | 16 | TRBD1 | CASSEGTGWNTGELFF | TGTGCCAGCAGTGAAGGGACAGGTTGGAACACCGGGGAGCTGTTTTTT
. | TRBJ2-7 | TRBV6-6 | 15 | TRBD2 | CASRTATSGTYEQYF | TGTGCCAGCAGGACCGCTACTAGCGGGACTTACGAGCAGTACTTC
few | TRBJ2-7 | TRBV7-2 | 14 | . | CASSFRNGRGEQYF | TGTGCCAGCAGCTTTCGGAACGGCCGAGGCGAGCAGTACTTC
few | TRBJ2-1 | TRBV7-2 | 18 | TRBD2 | CASSKGGGSGRLYNEQFF | TGTGCCAGCAGCAAAGGGGGGGGTAGCGGGAGGCTCTACAATGAGCAGTTCTTC
. | TRBJ2-3 | TRBV2 | 15 | . | CASRDGGFGTDTQYF | TGTGCCAGCCGAGATGGAGGCTTCGGCACAGATACGCAGTATTTT
. | TRBJ2-1 | TRBV20-1 | 15 | TRBD1 | CSARADRGSYNEQFF | TGCAGTGCTAGAGCGGACAGGGGCTCCTACAATGAGCAGTTCTTC
many | TRBJ2-1 | TRBV7-9 | 16 | . | CASNSMQGPSYNEQFF | TGTGCCAGCAACTCTATGCAAGGACCTTCTTACAATGAGCAGTTCTTC
. | TRBJ2-7 | TRBV28 | 14 | . | CASSSPSPSWRQYF | TGTGCCAGCAGTTCCCCCTCCCCCTCCTGGAGGCAGTACTTC
. | TRBJ2-2 | TRBV6-5 | 14 | . | CASSYEGSIGELFF | TGTGCCAGCAGTTACGAGGGTAGCATAGGGGAGCTGTTTTTT
many | TRBJ2-3 | TRBV7-2 | 11 | . | CASSNTDTQYF | TGTGCCAGCAGCAATACAGATACGCAGTATTTT
many | TRBJ2-1 | TRBV12-3/TRBV12-4 | 12 | . | CASSSTYNEQFF | TGTGCCAGCAGTTCAACCTACAATGAGCAGTTCTTC
few | TRBJ2-7 | TRBV10-3 | 16 | TRBD1 | CAISARPGQATYEQYF | TGTGCCATCAGTGCCCGGCCGGGACAGGCAACCTACGAGCAGTACTTC